The 27 T cell receptor beta chains in this list originate from one sample, sequenced in a study of T cell changes during pregnancy in multiple sclerosis. Some clones are missing from TCRdb's copy, which holds only in-frame ones; the method was immunoSEQ multiplex PCR. The sample carries approximately 60,000 clones, over 85% recorded once. Source: CD8+ T cells from peripheral blood mononuclear cells, taken in the second trimester of pregnancy. These receptors all stem from a female donor with multiple sclerosis, enrolled in a pregnancy study.

The chain employs TRBV27 and TRBJ1-4; TRBD1 matches at 7 bases. Trimming took 6 bases from V and 7 from J; bases not matched to a gene: 8. The germline gives CDR1 MNHEY, CDR2 SMNVEV (reference sequence). The CDR3 extends over 14 amino acids. The CDR3 DNA reads as TGTGCCAGCAGCCAATGGACAGGTGCTGAAAAACTGTTTTTT. As protein: CASSQWTGAEKLFF.

The rearrangement joins TRBV27 to TRBJ1-5; TRBD1 is a possible D gene (5 bases). The CDR3 consists of 13 residues. Germline lookup yields CDR1 MNHEY and CDR2 SMNVEV (reference sequence). V lost 2 bases, J lost 6 bases, and 8 bases lay in between. The CDR3 is CASSLSGAQPQHF. In nucleotides, the CDR3 is TGTGCCAGCAGTTTAAGCGGGGCTCAGCCCCAGCATTTT.

The genes are TRBV4-3 and TRBJ1-4; tentatively, D is TRBD1 (5 bases). The CDR3 is 17 amino acids. The ends were cut back, 0 bases at V and 0 bases at J, with 11 bases in the middle. Looked up from germline, CDR1 is LGHNA and CDR2 is YSLEER. In DNA form, the CDR3 reads TGCGCCAGCAGCCAAGATGCGGGGGTGACAACTAATGAAAAACTGTTTTTT. This gives the protein CASSQDAGVTTNEKLFF.

This rearrangement joins TRBV6-5 to TRBJ2-2, with 12 positions matching TRBD2. This CDR3 is built from 15 residues. V trimming: 5 bases; J trimming: 6 bases; junction bases outside the gene matches: 4. The germline V gene has CDR1 MNHEY and CDR2 SVGAGI. The CDR3 region is CASSRLAGASGELFF. In DNA form, the CDR3 reads TGTGCCAGCAGTAGACTAGCGGGAGCCTCCGGGGAGCTGTTTTTT.

V gene TRBV5-1 combines with J gene TRBJ1-1; D remains ambiguous. Germline CDR1 and CDR2: SGHRS and YFSETQ. CDR3 length equals 13 residues. V was trimmed by 9 bases and J by 1 base, leaving 13 bases between them. CDR3 nucleotide sequence: TGCGCCACCCGGACTTACCCGAACACTGAAGCTTTCTTT. Translating it yields CATRTYPNTEAFF.

V gene TRBV6-4 combines with J gene TRBJ1-2; TRBD1 aligns across 7 bases. The CDR3 runs 15 residues. CDR1 and CDR2 from the germline V gene are MRHNA and SNTAGT. V trimming: 9 bases; J trimming: 0 bases; junction bases outside the gene matches: 10. As DNA, the CDR3 is TGTGCCAGACTAAGACAGGGAACGACTAACTATGGCTACACCTTC. This codes for CARLRQGTTNYGYTF.

The V call is TRBV19, the J call TRBJ1-1, with 8 bases aligning to TRBD1. CDR1 is LNHDA and CDR2 is SQIVND in the germline V gene (reference sequence). With V trimmed by 8 bases and J by 0 bases, 2 bases remained unmatched. The CDR3 loop spans 13 amino acids. The CDR3 nucleotides are TGTGCCAGTGACAGGGGCATGAACACTGAAGCTTTCTTT. Translated: CASDRGMNTEAFF. Looking up the rest from reference TRBV19 and TRBJ1-1 gives the full variable domain: DGGITQSPKYLFRKEGQNVTLSCEQNLNHDAMYWYRQDPGQGLRLIYYSQIVNDFQKGDIAEGYSVSREKKESFPLTVTSAQKNPTAFYLCASDRGMNTEAFFGQGTRLTVV.

The rearrangement uses TRBV28 and TRBJ2-1; tentative D call: TRBD1 (6 bases). Deletions cut 6 bases from V and 10 bases from J, with 16 bases between. The CDR3 sequence is 13 residues long. Germline-derived CDR1 and CDR2 are MDHEN and SYDVKM. The CDR3 coding sequence is TGTGCCAGCAGCCAGACTGGGACATCCGAGCAGTTCTTC. The encoded protein is CASSQTGTSEQFF.

This chain joins TRBV28 and TRBJ1-1, with D possibly matching TRBD1 (6 bases). Germline lookup yields CDR1 MDHEN and CDR2 SYDVKM. This CDR3 has 13 residues. V was pared by 6 bases and J by 5 bases, with 13 bases between. The chain's CDR3 is CASRVRGYTEAFF. In DNA, the CDR3 is TGTGCCAGCAGGGTGAGGGGGTATACTGAAGCTTTCTTT.

V usage is TRBV12-5 and J usage is TRBJ2-2; D unclear. Germline loops: CDR1 LGHNT, CDR2 FRNRAP. The CDR3 is 13 residues long. Trimming took off 5 bases at V and 7 bases at J, with 11 bases between the two ends. CDR3 DNA sequence: TGTGCTAGTGGTCCTGTAGCAATCGGGGAGCTGTTTTTT. This encodes CASGPVAIGELFF.

The chain links TRBV2 to TRBJ2-7, with 8 bases aligning to TRBD2. V shed 10 bases, J shed 2 bases, and the junction held 7 bases outside the gene matches. The CDR3 is made up of 13 amino acids. The germline gives CDR1 SNHLY, CDR2 FYNNEI. The CDR3 DNA follows: TGTGCCATCCTCCTGGGACTAGCCTACGAGCAGTACTTC. It specifies CAILLGLAYEQYF.

The rearrangement links TRBV5-5 to TRBJ1-1; D is unresolved. The V gene lost 1 base and the J gene lost 5 bases, with 6 bases spanning the gap. The CDR3 is made up of 12 amino acids. Germline CDR1 reads SGHKS; CDR2 reads YYEKEE (reference sequence). CDR3: CASSLPGTEAFF. Written as DNA, the CDR3 is TGTGCCAGCAGCTTGCCCGGGACTGAAGCTTTCTTT.

The chain couples TRBV7-8 to TRBJ1-1; the D is unclear. CDR3 length: 17 residues. V dropped 2 bases and J dropped 2 bases, with 18 bases sitting between them. Per germline, CDR1 SGHVS and CDR2 FQNEAQ. The CDR3 DNA reads TGTGCCAGCAGCTTATTTCTTCGTGAGAGAGAAAACACTGAAGCTTTCTTT. Translated: CASSLFLRERENTEAFF.

The chain has TRBV28 and TRBJ2-1; D is perhaps TRBD2 (5 bases). The germline V and J ends were trimmed by 8 bases and 6 bases, with 17 bases remaining between them. Germline CDR1 and CDR2: MDHEN and SYDVKM. This CDR3 is 14 amino acids long. CDR3 sequence: CASDGGLARNEQFF. Here the CDR3 DNA reads TGTGCCAGCGACGGCGGGCTAGCCCGCAATGAGCAGTTCTTC.

A remark on this clone: In the same sample, other DNA sequences code for this CDR3. The rearrangement uses TRBV14 and TRBJ2-7; D is unclear. V lost 3 bases to trimming and J lost 4 bases, with 10 bases between them. Germline-derived CDR1 and CDR2 are SGHDN and FVKESK. This CDR3 region has 13 residues. The CDR3 bases are TGTGCCAGCAGCCAGGAGAACAAGTACGAGCAGTACTTC. This codes for CASSQENKYEQYF.

This clone was observed a few times. DNA for the CDR3: TGTGCCAGCAGCTCATGGCAGGTGACTAACTATGGCTACACCTTC. Translated: CASSSWQVTNYGYTF. The J gene is TRBJ1-2, the V gene TRBV9; D call uncertain. The V gene lost 4 bases and the J gene lost 0 bases, with 13 bases spanning the gap. Germline lookup yields CDR1 SGDLS and CDR2 YYNGEE. The CDR3 contains 15 residues.

The CDR3 DNA is TGTGCCAGCAGAAAGCACGGCTACGAGCAGTACTTC. Translation: CASRKHGYEQYF. V gene TRBV28 combines with J gene TRBJ2-7; D not certain. The ends were cut back, 6 bases at V and 3 bases at J, with 9 bases in the middle. Germline CDR1 is MDHEN and CDR2 is SYDVKM. CDR3 length: 12 residues.

This rearrangement joins TRBV7-9 to TRBJ2-5; TRBD1 is a possible D gene (6 bases). V was shortened by 6 bases and J by 4 bases, with 18 bases between the two germline ends. In germline, CDR1 is SEHNR, CDR2 FQNEAQ (reference sequence). This CDR3 has 15 amino acids. The CDR3 loop reads CASRDGMEGGETQYF. The CDR3 nucleotides read TGTGCCAGCAGGGACGGGATGGAAGGGGGAGAGACCCAGTACTTC.

The V and J genes are TRBV4-3 and TRBJ2-1, with D uncertain. The V and J ends lost 0 bases and 0 bases respectively, with 9 bases between them. The CDR3 loop spans 16 amino acids. Germline V gives CDR1 LGHNA, CDR2 YSLEER. CDR3 in DNA: TGCGCCAGCAGCCAAGAATTTCGGAGCTCCTACAATGAGCAGTTCTTC. This codes for CASSQEFRSSYNEQFF.

This clone showed up just once. The chain employs TRBV5-1 and TRBJ2-7; D is unclear. The germline V gene has CDR1 SGHRS and CDR2 YFSETQ. The CDR3 is made up of 13 amino acids. Trimming removed 3 bases at V and 0 bases at J, with 7 bases between. Here the CDR3 DNA reads TGCGCCAGCAGCTCCGGGTTCTCCTACGAGCAGTACTTC. It translates to CASSSGFSYEQYF.

This chain links TRBV12-5 with TRBJ1-1; D perhaps matches TRBD1 (5 bases). From germline, CDR1 is LGHNT and CDR2 FRNRAP. This CDR3 region has 19 residues. The V gene lost 1 base and the J gene lost 0 bases, with 21 bases spanning the gap. The CDR3 here is CASGLATWGGVVVNTEAFF. Here the CDR3 DNA reads TGTGCTAGTGGTTTGGCCACCTGGGGAGGGGTGGTGGTGAACACTGAAGCTTTCTTT.

V usage is TRBV2 and J usage is TRBJ2-3; D not certain. Trimming took 3 bases from V and 2 from J, leaving 12 bases between them. The V gene's germline CDR1 is SNHLY and CDR2 FYNNEI. This CDR3 is built from 15 residues. Here the CDR3 reads CASSEGPFNTDTQYF. The CDR3 DNA follows: TGTGCCAGCAGTGAGGGCCCCTTTAACACAGATACGCAGTATTTT.

This chain connects TRBV29-1 to TRBJ2-7; 7 nucleotides line up with TRBD1. Trimming removed 7 bases from V and 1 base from J; junction bases left unmatched: 4. Germline loops: CDR1 SQVTM, CDR2 ANQGSEA. This CDR3 is 12 amino acids long. The CDR3 bases are TGCAGCGCTATGACAGGGTCCTACGAGCAGTACTTC. This encodes CSAMTGSYEQYF.

A single count supports this clone. CDR3 region: CASSSGTTLYNEQFF. The CDR3, as DNA: TGTGCCAGCAGCTCCGGGACAACTCTCTACAATGAGCAGTTCTTC. The chain has TRBV7-9 and TRBJ2-1, with a tentative D call TRBD1 (6 bases). Germline loops: CDR1 SEHNR, CDR2 FQNEAQ (reference sequence). The CDR3 spans 15 residues. The V end lost 4 bases, the J end lost 3 bases, and 13 bases lay between the germline ends.

This chain uses TRBV29-1 with TRBJ2-1; TRBD2 agrees at 8 bases. There are 15 residues in the CDR3. Germline V gives CDR1 SQVTM, CDR2 ANQGSEA. V gave up 2 bases and J gave up 0 bases; unmatched junction bases: 3. The CDR3 spells CSVEREGLSYNEQFF. The CDR3 DNA is TGCAGCGTTGAACGGGAGGGCCTCTCCTACAATGAGCAGTTCTTC.

The gene calls are TRBV27 and TRBJ2-2, with 12 bases lining up with TRBD1. V gave up 5 bases and J gave up 8 bases; unmatched junction bases: 3. CDR3 length: 14 residues. The V gene's germline CDR1 is MNHEY and CDR2 SMNVEV (reference sequence). The CDR3 loop reads CASSRDRGRGELFF. CDR3 in DNA: TGTGCCAGCAGTCGGGACAGGGGGCGGGGGGAGCTGTTTTTT.

The chain uses TRBV2 and TRBJ2-5; D is uncertain. The CDR3 covers 14 residues. The germline V gene encodes CDR1 SNHLY and CDR2 FYNNEI. The V end lost 3 bases, the J end lost 0 bases, and 8 bases lay between the germline ends. The CDR3 loop is CASSDWADQETQYF. The CDR3 nucleotides are TGTGCCAGCAGTGATTGGGCCGACCAAGAGACCCAGTACTTC.